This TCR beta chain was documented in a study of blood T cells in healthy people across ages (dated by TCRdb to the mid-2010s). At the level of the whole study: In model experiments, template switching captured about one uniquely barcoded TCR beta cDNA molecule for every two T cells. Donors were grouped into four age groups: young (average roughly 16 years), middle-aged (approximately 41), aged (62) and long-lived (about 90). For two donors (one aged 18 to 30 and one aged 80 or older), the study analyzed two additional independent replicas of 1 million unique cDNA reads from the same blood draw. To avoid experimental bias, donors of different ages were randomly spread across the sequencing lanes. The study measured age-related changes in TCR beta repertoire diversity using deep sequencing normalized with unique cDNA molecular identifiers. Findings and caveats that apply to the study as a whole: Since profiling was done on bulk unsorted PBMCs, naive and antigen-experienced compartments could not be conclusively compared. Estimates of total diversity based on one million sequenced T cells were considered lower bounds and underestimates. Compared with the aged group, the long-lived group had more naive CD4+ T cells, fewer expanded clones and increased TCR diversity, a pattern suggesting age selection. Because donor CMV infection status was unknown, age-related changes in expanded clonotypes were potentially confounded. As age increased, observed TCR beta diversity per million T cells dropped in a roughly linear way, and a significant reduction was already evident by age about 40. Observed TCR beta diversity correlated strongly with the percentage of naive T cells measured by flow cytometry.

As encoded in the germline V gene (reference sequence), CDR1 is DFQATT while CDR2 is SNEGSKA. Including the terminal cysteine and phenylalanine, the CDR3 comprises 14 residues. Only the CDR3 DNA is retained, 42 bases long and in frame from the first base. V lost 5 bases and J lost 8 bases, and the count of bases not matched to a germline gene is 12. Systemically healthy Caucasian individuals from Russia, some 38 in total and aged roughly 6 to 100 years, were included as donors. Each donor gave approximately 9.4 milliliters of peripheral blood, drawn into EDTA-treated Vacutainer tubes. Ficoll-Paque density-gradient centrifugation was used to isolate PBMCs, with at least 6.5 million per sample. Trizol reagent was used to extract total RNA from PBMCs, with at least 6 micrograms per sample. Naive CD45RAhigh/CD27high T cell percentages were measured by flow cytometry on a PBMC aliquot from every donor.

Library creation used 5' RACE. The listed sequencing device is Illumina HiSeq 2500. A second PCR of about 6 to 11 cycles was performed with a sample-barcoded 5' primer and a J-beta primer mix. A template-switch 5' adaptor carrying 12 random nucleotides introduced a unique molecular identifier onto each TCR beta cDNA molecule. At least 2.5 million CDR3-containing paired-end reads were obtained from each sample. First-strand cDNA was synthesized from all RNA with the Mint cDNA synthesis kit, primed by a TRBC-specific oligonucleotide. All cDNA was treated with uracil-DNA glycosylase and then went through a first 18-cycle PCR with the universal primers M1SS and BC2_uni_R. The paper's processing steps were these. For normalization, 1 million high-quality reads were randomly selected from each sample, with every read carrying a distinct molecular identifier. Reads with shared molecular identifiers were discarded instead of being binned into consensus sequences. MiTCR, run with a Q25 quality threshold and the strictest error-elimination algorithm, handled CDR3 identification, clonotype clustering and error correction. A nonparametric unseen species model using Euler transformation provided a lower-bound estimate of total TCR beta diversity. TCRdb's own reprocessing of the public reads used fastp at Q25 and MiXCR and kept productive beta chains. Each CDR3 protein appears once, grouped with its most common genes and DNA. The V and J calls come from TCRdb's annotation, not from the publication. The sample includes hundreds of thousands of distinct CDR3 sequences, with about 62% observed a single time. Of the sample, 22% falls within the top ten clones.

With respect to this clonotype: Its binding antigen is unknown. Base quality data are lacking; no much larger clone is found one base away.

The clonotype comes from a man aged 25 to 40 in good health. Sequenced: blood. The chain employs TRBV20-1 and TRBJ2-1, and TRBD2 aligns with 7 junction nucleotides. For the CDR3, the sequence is CSALRASGGYEQFF. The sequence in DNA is TGCAGTGCTCTCAGGGCTAGCGGAGGGTATGAGCAGTTCTTC.